The 27 T cell receptor beta chains in this list originate from one sample, sequenced in a study of Ad26.COV2.S vaccination and SARS-CoV-2 variants. Treatment described: some 19 received Ad26.COV2.S at low or high dose, single or two shots; roughly five received placebo; per-sample allocation not given. At day 63 after the first vaccine or placebo injection, samples were drawn. The assay was immunoSEQ multiplex PCR, and TCRdb's table has in-frame clones only and misses some. The table shows about 350,000 clones, with approximately 90% occurring only once. This material consisted of peripheral blood, taken in a trial of Ad26.COV2.S vaccine versus placebo. The receptor set was obtained from a person between 18 and 59 years old who received the Ad26.COV2.S COVID-19 vaccine or a placebo.

The chain joins TRBV15 to TRBJ1-3; D possibly corresponds to TRBD1 (5 bases). Trimming removed 0 bases at V and 2 bases at J, with 14 bases between. CDR3 length: 17 amino acids. Per germline, CDR1 LNHNV and CDR2 YYDKDF (reference sequence). The CDR3 is CATSRELPGAAGNTIYF. DNA for the CDR3: TGTGCCACCAGCAGAGAACTCCCCGGGGCTGCTGGAAACACCATATATTTT.

The genes are TRBV28 and TRBJ1-2, with 8 bases matching TRBD1. This CDR3 contains 17 residues. Trimming removed 6 bases from V and 7 bases from J; junction bases left unmatched: 19. Germline values: CDR1 MDHEN, CDR2 SYDVKM. CDR3 loop: CASSRVGSGQGAGGYTF. For the CDR3, the DNA is TGTGCCAGCAGCCGAGTGGGGAGTGGTCAGGGGGCAGGTGGCTACACCTTC.

The rearrangement uses TRBV7-8 and TRBJ2-7; D is ambiguous. CDR3 size: 13 residues. Germline CDR1 reads SGHVS; CDR2 reads FQNEAQ. V was cut by 3 bases and J by 3 bases, with 9 bases left in between. The CDR3 nucleotides read TGTGCCAGCAGCTTGCGCAGGAGCTACGAGCAGTACTTC. Translation gives CASSLRRSYEQYF.

The CDR3 nucleotides read TGTGCCAGCAGTTTATTCTCGGGTAGTCAGCCCCAGCATTTT. Encoded protein: CASSLFSGSQPQHF. The chain recombines TRBV28 with TRBJ1-5; no clear D. CDR3 length equals 14 residues. Looked up from germline, CDR1 is MDHEN and CDR2 is SYDVKM. V lost 1 base and J 6 bases, leaving 10 bases between the germline ends.

V is TRBV7-9 and J is TRBJ1-4, with D perhaps TRBD1 (5 bases). This CDR3 region has 15 residues. The germline V and J ends were trimmed by 5 bases and 6 bases, with 16 bases remaining between them. Germline CDR1 reads SEHNR; CDR2 reads FQNEAQ (reference sequence). DNA for the CDR3: TGTGCCAGCAGCCAAACTGGGGGTACGGATGAAAAACTGTTTTTT. Amino acid sequence: CASSQTGGTDEKLFF.

The rearrangement uses TRBV4-1 and TRBJ2-7, with 8 nucleotides matching TRBD1. CDR3 length: 16 residues. V shed 7 bases, J shed 5 bases, and the junction held 16 bases outside the gene matches. Germline CDR1 is MGHRA and CDR2 is YSYEKL. The CDR3 sequence is CASTREPGQDEDEQYF. The CDR3 nucleotides are TGCGCCAGCACTCGAGAACCGGGACAGGATGAGGACGAGCAGTACTTC.

This clone has just one count. This chain joins TRBV7-2 and TRBJ2-1; the D is unclear. The CDR3 extends over 16 amino acids. The germline V gene has CDR1 SGHTA and CDR2 FQGNSA. V shed 4 bases and J shed 0 bases, with 13 bases lying between them. CDR3 sequence (DNA): TGTGCCAGCAGCTCCCGAGAACGTTACTCCTACAATGAGCAGTTCTTC. Translation gives CASSSRERYSYNEQFF.

The chain couples TRBV11-2 to TRBJ1-6; D is perhaps TRBD1 (5 bases). There are 14 residues in the CDR3. Trimming left V 5 bases short and J 14 bases short, with 19 bases between. CDR1 is SGHAT and CDR2 is FQNNGV in the germline V gene. Here the CDR3 reads CASSAGRHVATLHF. In DNA, the CDR3 is TGTGCCAGCAGCGCGGGACGGCACGTTGCGACCCTCCACTTT.

There are a few counts of this clone. V is TRBV11-3 and J is TRBJ1-1, with D uncertain. The CDR3 has 13 residues. V shed 1 base and J shed 4 bases, with 7 bases lying between them. Germline V gene lookup returns CDR1 SGHNT and CDR2 YENEEA. The CDR3 bases are TGTGCCAGCAGCTTAGGGGCCAGCACTGAAGCTTTCTTT. It translates to CASSLGASTEAFF. Full variable domain (remainder filled in from reference TRBV11-3 and TRBJ1-1): EAGVVQSPRYKIIEKKQPVAFWCNPISGHNTLYWYLQNLGQGPELLIRYENEEAVDDSQLPKDRFSAERLKGVDSTLKIQPAELGDSAVYLCASSLGASTEAFFGQGTRLTVV.

The rearrangement uses TRBV5-6 and TRBJ2-2, with 8 positions matching TRBD1. The CDR3 consists of 14 residues. CDR1 is SGHDT, CDR2 YYEEEE, per germline. With V trimmed by 3 bases and J by 7 bases, 5 bases remained unmatched. CDR3 region: CASSSTGVNGELFF. The DNA of the CDR3 is TGTGCCAGCAGCTCGACAGGGGTGAACGGGGAGCTGTTTTTT.

The chain recombines TRBV2 with TRBJ2-7; a possible D gene is TRBD2 (5 bases). Per the germline V gene, CDR1 is SNHLY and CDR2 is FYNNEI. Trimming removed 5 bases at V and 5 bases at J, with 13 bases between. The CDR3 runs 13 residues. The CDR3 loop reads CASSQLTGNEQYF. CDR3 DNA sequence: TGTGCCAGCAGTCAACTGACGGGGAACGAGCAGTACTTC.

The chain joins TRBV5-1 to TRBJ1-1, with TRBD1 identical over 7 bases. The CDR3 consists of 13 residues. Germline assignment: CDR1 SGHRS and CDR2 YFSETQ. V dropped 2 bases and J dropped 5; count of bases not matched to a gene: 3. The CDR3 DNA reads TGCGCCAGCAGCTTAACAGGGGAAACTGAAGCTTTCTTT. It codes for CASSLTGETEAFF. Looking up the rest from reference TRBV5-1 and TRBJ1-1 gives the full variable domain: KAGVTQTPRYLIKTRGQQVTLSCSPISGHRSVSWYQQTPGQGLQFLFEYFSETQRNKGNFPGRFSGRQFSNSRSEMNVSTLELGDSALYLCASSLTGETEAFFGQGTRLTVV.

The chain has TRBV9 and TRBJ1-2; no reliable D call. CDR3 length equals 14 residues. Trimming left V 0 bases short and J 3 bases short, with 9 bases between. Per the germline V gene, CDR1 is SGDLS and CDR2 is YYNGEE. DNA for the CDR3: TGTGCCAGCAGCGTAGCGCCACACGACTATGGCTACACCTTC. Translating gives CASSVAPHDYGYTF.

The V call is TRBV15, the J call TRBJ2-2; perhaps TRBD1 as D (6 bases). V was cut by 1 base and J by 2 bases, with 8 bases left in between. CDR3 length: 15 amino acids. The germline V gene encodes CDR1 LNHNV and CDR2 YYDKDF (reference sequence). The CDR3 sequence is CATSRVGANTGELFF. The DNA of the CDR3 is TGTGCCACCAGCAGAGTGGGGGCAAACACCGGGGAGCTGTTTTTT.

The chain employs TRBV4-2 and TRBJ1-1, with TRBD1 matching over 8 bases. Germline V gene sequence: CDR1 LGHNA, CDR2 YNFKEQ. There are 15 residues in the CDR3. After removal of 1 base from V and 3 bases from J, the junction contained 4 bases not matched to a gene. CDR3 region: CASSQGPTGDTEAFF. The CDR3, as DNA: TGTGCCAGCAGCCAAGGCCCGACAGGGGACACTGAAGCTTTCTTT.

The chain links TRBV2 to TRBJ2-3, with 13 bases fitting TRBD2. Per germline, CDR1 SNHLY and CDR2 FYNNEI. This CDR3 comprises 20 residues. The V gene end was trimmed by 4 bases and the J gene end by 0 bases; junction bases not matched to a gene: 13. The chain's CDR3 is CASSGWEELAGGLSTDTQYF. The CDR3 region has the DNA TGTGCCAGCAGTGGTTGGGAGGAACTAGCGGGGGGGCTAAGCACAGATACGCAGTATTTT.

The chain uses TRBV18 and TRBJ2-7, with D perhaps TRBD2 (6 bases). V lost 3 bases, J lost 6 bases, and 15 bases lay in between. This CDR3 is built from 14 residues. Germline V gives CDR1 KGHSH, CDR2 LQKENI. CDR3 protein: CASSPTTQTSEQYF. In DNA form, the CDR3 reads TGTGCCAGCTCACCCACGACACAGACTAGCGAGCAGTACTTC.

The chain carries TRBV5-1 and TRBJ2-7; D is unresolved. The V end lost 0 bases, the J end lost 0 bases, and 7 bases lay between the germline ends. The CDR3 sequence is 14 residues long. Germline CDR1 SGHRS, CDR2 YFSETQ. The CDR3 spells CASSLAVSSYEQYF. CDR3 nucleotide sequence: TGCGCCAGCAGCTTGGCCGTGAGCTCCTACGAGCAGTACTTC.

The chain couples TRBV7-3 to TRBJ2-1, with 10 bases lining up with TRBD2. Trimming at V came to 5 bases and at J to 2 bases, leaving 3 bases not matched to a gene. This CDR3 has 15 residues. CDR1 and CDR2 from the germline V gene are SGHTA and FQGTGA. The CDR3 reads CASSQLAGAYNEQFF. The CDR3 DNA reads as TGTGCCAGCAGCCAGCTAGCGGGGGCCTACAATGAGCAGTTCTTC.

The chain carries TRBV30 and TRBJ1-5, with D tentatively TRBD1 (6 bases). The germline gives CDR1 GTSNPN, CDR2 SVGIG (reference sequence). This CDR3 contains 15 residues. Trimming took off 5 bases at V and 3 bases at J, with 17 bases between the two ends. DNA of the CDR3: TGTGCCTGGGGCCCTACAGGGTCATTCAATCAGCCCCAGCATTTT. Amino acids: CAWGPTGSFNQPQHF.

The chain uses TRBV19 and TRBJ2-7; D gene uncertain. CDR1 is LNHDA and CDR2 is SQIVND in the germline V gene (reference sequence). The ends were cut back, 3 bases at V and 2 bases at J, with 11 bases in the middle. The CDR3 length is 14 residues. The CDR3 DNA follows: TGTGCCAGTAGTATCTTTGGGAACCCCTACGAGCAGTACTTC. It yields the protein CASSIFGNPYEQYF. Supplemented by reference TRBV19 and TRBJ2-7, the full variable domain reads DGGITQSPKYLFRKEGQNVTLSCEQNLNHDAMYWYRQDPGQGLRLIYYSQIVNDFQKGDIAEGYSVSREKKESFPLTVTSAQKNPTAFYLCASSIFGNPYEQYFGPGTRLTVT.

The gene calls are TRBV2 and TRBJ2-1, with 7 bases aligning to TRBD2. The germline V gene has CDR1 SNHLY and CDR2 FYNNEI. CDR3 size: 17 residues. With 2 bases clipped from V and 0 bases from J, the junction kept 7 bases outside the gene matches. CDR3 DNA sequence: TGTGCCAGCAGTGAAACCCCTAGCGGAATCTCCTACAATGAGCAGTTCTTC. Encoded protein: CASSETPSGISYNEQFF.

The rearrangement links TRBV7-2 to TRBJ2-2; TRBD2 agrees at 15 bases. Germline loops: CDR1 SGHTA, CDR2 FQGNSA. The CDR3 has 17 residues. V trimming: 1 base; J trimming: 7 bases; junction bases outside the gene matches: 4. As DNA, the CDR3 is TGTGCCAGCAGCTTAGGAGGACTAGCGGGAGGGAGCGGGGAGCTGTTTTTT. It translates to CASSLGGLAGGSGELFF.

This clone has just a few counts. The rearrangement uses TRBV7-2 and TRBJ2-7, with D perhaps TRBD1 or TRBD2 (6 bases each). V lost 5 bases, J lost 2 bases, and 16 bases lay in between. Per germline, CDR1 SGHTA and CDR2 FQGNSA. CDR3 length: 15 amino acids. The CDR3 region is CASSELQGGPYEQYF. CDR3 coding DNA: TGTGCCAGCAGCGAGCTACAGGGAGGTCCCTACGAGCAGTACTTC.

The J gene is TRBJ1-6, the V gene TRBV3-1 (or the pseudogene TRBV3-2); D might be TRBD1 (6 bases). The ends were cut back, 1 base at V and 7 bases at J, with 14 bases in the middle. CDR3 length: 16 amino acids. Germline V CDR1 and CDR2: LGHDT, YNNKEL (reference sequence). CDR3 coding DNA: TGTGCCAGCAGCCAAGGTACGGGGGGCACGAATTCACCCCTCCACTTT. This encodes CASSQGTGGTNSPLHF.

The sample holds a few counts of this clone. The chain joins TRBV9 to TRBJ2-7, with D possibly TRBD2 on 6 matching bases. The CDR3 is made up of 14 amino acids. The germline CDR1 and CDR2 sequences are SGDLS and YYNGEE. Trimming shortened V by 0 bases and J by 2 bases, and 9 bases separated the two germline ends. The CDR3 DNA reads TGTGCCAGCAGCGTAGCTAGCGCGACCTACGAGCAGTACTTC. Translating it yields CASSVASATYEQYF.

CDR3 DNA sequence: TGTGCCAGCAGCCTCGGGGGAAACACCATATATTTT. Translated, it gives CASSLGGNTIYF. The chain uses TRBV14 and TRBJ1-3; no clear D. Looked up from germline, CDR1 is SGHDN and CDR2 is FVKESK. The length of the CDR3 is 12 residues. Trimming cost V 4 bases and J 4 bases, with 5 bases left between them.